This T cell receptor (beta chain) originates from a study of blood T cell repertoires in COVID-19. At the level of the study: T cells, B-cell-depleted T cells, or PBMCs provided the cDNA or gDNA that served as material.

The CDR3 totals 16 residues. The germline CDR1 and CDR2 sequences are ENHRY and SYGVKD. V lost 2 bases, J lost 6 bases, and 8 bases stayed unmatched. The method was immunoSEQ multiplex PCR; TCRdb's version includes in-frame clones alone and lacks a portion of them. The data hold tens of thousands of clones, with 93% observed a single time. Sequencing input: peripheral blood. This sequence joins TRBV10-3 and TRBJ2-4; 9 positions match TRBD2. This clonotype originated in a human donor in a cohort sampled during active COVID-19. CDR3 region: CAISEGLAGVRNIQYF. The CDR3 DNA sequence: TGTGCCATCAGTGAGGGATTAGCGGGAGTGAGAAACATTCAGTACTTC.